The T cell receptor beta chain described here comes from a study of blood T cell repertoires in COVID-19. About the research overall: Acute and convalescent COVID-19 samples came from the United States, Italy and Spain. T cells, B-cell-depleted T cells, or PBMCs provided the cDNA or gDNA that served as material.

As originally analysed: Estimation of nucleated cell counts relied on the amplification of reference gene primers. Profiled with immunoSEQ multiplex PCR; TCRdb holds only in-frame clones, not every one. V and J calls and clone size are copied from that table; D and trimming were computed from the DNA. The data hold about 16,000 clones, with 86% observed a single time. The CDR3 runs 14 residues. Germline CDR1 and CDR2: SGDLS and YYNGEE. V lost 0 bases and J lost 4; bases outside the gene matches: 2. Sequenced material: peripheral blood. The TCR originated in a human donor with active COVID-19. The donor label of this sample is uncertain. The chain combines TRBV9 with TRBJ1-1; TRBD1 matches at 8 bases. CDR3 amino acids: CASSVAGQGTEAFF. The CDR3 coding sequence is TGTGCCAGCAGCGTAGCAGGACAGGGCACTGAAGCTTTCTTT. Full variable domain (outside the CDR3, taken from reference TRBV9 and TRBJ1-1): DSGVTQTPKHLITATGQRVTLRCSPRSGDLSVYWYQQSLDQGLQFLIQYYNGEERAKGNILERFSAQQFPDLHSELNLSSLELGDSALYFCASSVAGQGTEAFFGQGTRLTVV.